This entry lists 9 T cell receptor beta chains sequenced from one sample in a study of T cell responses to AZD1222 COVID-19 vaccine. The table came from immunoSEQ multiplex PCR; TCRdb's copy has only in-frame clones and leaves some out. The repertoire holds tens of thousands of clones, with 80% as singletons. The sample here was peripheral blood, taken on day 0 of AZD1222 vaccination. Receptor source: an adult in good health.

The chain couples TRBV7-9 to TRBJ2-3; TRBD2 matches at 8 bases. The CDR3 is 14 residues long. Germline values: CDR1 SEHNR, CDR2 FQNEAQ (reference sequence). Unmatched junction bases numbered 5, after V lost 5 bases and J lost 4 bases. The CDR3 DNA reads as TGTGCCAGCAGCCCCCGGGGGGGCTCAGATACGCAGTATTTT. This codes for CASSPRGGSDTQYF.

The chain joins TRBV30 to TRBJ2-7; possible D gene TRBD1, 6 bases. The CDR3 totals 11 residues. V was trimmed by 5 bases and J by 6 bases, leaving 11 bases between them. The germline CDR1 and CDR2 sequences are GTSNPN and SVGIG (reference sequence). For the CDR3, the DNA is TGTGCCTGGGGACAGCAAGGCGAGCAGTACTTC. Amino acids: CAWGQQGEQYF.

The rearrangement links TRBV7-6 to TRBJ2-1; 10 nucleotides agree with TRBD2. Germline CDR1 is SGHVS and CDR2 is FNYEAQ. The CDR3 length is 17 residues. V gave up 2 bases and J gave up 0 bases; unmatched junction bases: 4. The DNA of the CDR3 is TGTGCCAGCAGCTTATCTAGCGGGGGAACCTCCTACAATGAGCAGTTCTTC. Protein product: CASSLSSGGTSYNEQFF.

The CDR3 reads CASSLVEGYGYTF. DNA for the CDR3: TGTGCCAGCAGCTTGGTAGAGGGCTATGGCTACACCTTC. V is TRBV5-6 and J is TRBJ1-2; D is undetermined. The V end lost 0 bases, the J end lost 4 bases, and 7 bases lay between the germline ends. The germline CDR1 and CDR2 sequences are SGHDT and YYEEEE. CDR3 length: 13 amino acids.

The chain joins TRBV6-2 or TRBV6-3 to TRBJ1-2; D is ambiguous. V was trimmed by 5 bases and J by 4 bases, leaving 20 bases between them. Germline V gene lookup returns CDR1 MNHEY and CDR2 SVGEGT. The CDR3 extends over 16 amino acids. CDR3 residues: CASSDRTRPGSYGYTF. The CDR3 nucleotides read TGTGCCAGCAGTGACCGGACCCGACCGGGGTCCTATGGCTACACCTTC.

This chain connects TRBV20-1 to TRBJ2-5; D gene uncertain. Germline V gives CDR1 DFQATT, CDR2 SNEGSKA (reference sequence). The CDR3 totals 10 residues. The V gene lost 5 bases and the J gene lost 5 bases, with 6 bases spanning the gap. CDR3 sequence: CSAGLETQYF. CDR3 nucleotides: TGCAGTGCTGGCTTGGAGACCCAGTACTTC.

The chain recombines TRBV5-6 with TRBJ2-4; D gene uncertain. Germline loops: CDR1 SGHDT, CDR2 YYEEEE. V gave up 5 bases and J gave up 3 bases, with 15 bases separating them. The CDR3 has 15 amino acids. CDR3 protein: CASSSRSVGKNIQYF. CDR3 coding DNA: TGTGCCAGCAGTTCGAGGTCGGTCGGCAAAAACATTCAGTACTTC.

The chain has TRBV30 and TRBJ1-1; TRBD1 agrees at 8 bases. With 1 base clipped from V and 5 bases from J, the junction kept 6 bases outside the gene matches. From germline, CDR1 is GTSNPN and CDR2 SVGIG (reference sequence). This CDR3 is 14 amino acids long. Written as DNA, the CDR3 is TGTGCCTGGAGTGGACAGGGGCGATGGACTGAAGCTTTCTTT. This sequence encodes CAWSGQGRWTEAFF.

This sequence joins TRBV18 and TRBJ2-3; D gene ambiguous. CDR1 KGHSH and CDR2 LQKENI come from the germline V gene. V was clipped by 2 bases and J by 0 bases, with 15 bases between them. The CDR3 extends over 17 amino acids. The CDR3 spells CASSPNWQVTSTDTQYF. Here the CDR3 DNA reads TGTGCCAGCTCACCAAACTGGCAGGTCACTAGCACAGATACGCAGTATTTT.